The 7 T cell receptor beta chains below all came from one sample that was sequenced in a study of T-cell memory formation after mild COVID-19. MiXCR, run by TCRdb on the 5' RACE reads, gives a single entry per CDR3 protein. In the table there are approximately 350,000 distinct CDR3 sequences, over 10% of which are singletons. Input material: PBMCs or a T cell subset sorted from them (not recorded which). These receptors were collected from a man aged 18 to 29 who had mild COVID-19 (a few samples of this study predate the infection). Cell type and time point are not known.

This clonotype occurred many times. DNA for the CDR3: TGTGCCAGCAGCACTTACAACACTGAAGCTTTCTTT. This encodes CASSTYNTEAFF. The chain carries TRBV7-2 and TRBJ1-1; D uncertain. This CDR3 is 12 amino acids long. V lost 5 bases, J lost 2 bases, and 6 bases lay in between. Germline V lookup: CDR1 SGHTA, CDR2 FQGNSA. Variable domain in full (rest from reference TRBV7-2 and TRBJ1-1): GAGVSQSPSNKVTEKGKDVELRCDPISGHTALYWYRQSLGQGLEFLIYFQGNSAPDKSGLPSDRFSAERTGGSVSTLTIQRTQQEDSAVYLCASSTYNTEAFFGQGTRLTVV.

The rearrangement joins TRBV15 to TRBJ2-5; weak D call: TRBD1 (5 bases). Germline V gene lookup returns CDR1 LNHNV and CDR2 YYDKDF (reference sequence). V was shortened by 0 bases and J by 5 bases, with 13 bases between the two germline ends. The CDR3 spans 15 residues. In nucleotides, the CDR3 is TGTGCCACCAGCAGAGATATCGACAGTAGGGAGACCCAGTACTTC. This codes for CATSRDIDSRETQYF.

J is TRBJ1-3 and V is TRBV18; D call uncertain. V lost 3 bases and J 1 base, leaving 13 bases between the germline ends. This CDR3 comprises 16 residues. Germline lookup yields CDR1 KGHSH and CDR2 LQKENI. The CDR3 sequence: CASSPNPAASGNTIYF. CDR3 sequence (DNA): TGTGCCAGCTCACCCAACCCAGCCGCGTCTGGAAACACCATATATTTT. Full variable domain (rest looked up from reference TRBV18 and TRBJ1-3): NAGVMQNPRHLVRRRGQEARLRCSPMKGHSHVYWYRQLPEEGLKFMVYLQKENIIDESGMPKERFSAEFPKEGPSILRIQQVVRGDSAAYFCASSPNPAASGNTIYFGEGSWLTVV.

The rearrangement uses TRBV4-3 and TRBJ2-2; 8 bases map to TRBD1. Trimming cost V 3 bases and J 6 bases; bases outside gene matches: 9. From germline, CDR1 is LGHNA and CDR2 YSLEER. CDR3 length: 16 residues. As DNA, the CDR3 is TGCGCCAGCAGCCAGAACACAGGACAGGGATCCGGGGAGCTGTTTTTT. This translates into CASSQNTGQGSGELFF.

CDR3 region: CASSLSQRPSTDTQYF. Written as DNA, the CDR3 is TGTGCCAGCAGCTTAAGCCAGCGCCCTAGCACAGATACGCAGTATTTT. The chain links TRBV7-2 to TRBJ2-3; D not certain. Trimming stripped 2 bases from V and 0 bases from J, with 12 bases between. Germline V gives CDR1 SGHTA, CDR2 FQGNSA. This CDR3 comprises 16 residues.

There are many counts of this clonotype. Here the CDR3 DNA reads TGTGCCAGCAGCGCCCAGTTATCGGGGACCGGGGAGCTGTTTTTT. Translating gives CASSAQLSGTGELFF. The chain joins TRBV7-9 to TRBJ2-2; a weak D match, TRBD2 (5 bases). The CDR3 loop spans 15 amino acids. Trimming pared 5 bases from V and 5 bases from J, leaving 15 bases between. CDR1 and CDR2 (germline): SEHNR, FQNEAQ (reference sequence).

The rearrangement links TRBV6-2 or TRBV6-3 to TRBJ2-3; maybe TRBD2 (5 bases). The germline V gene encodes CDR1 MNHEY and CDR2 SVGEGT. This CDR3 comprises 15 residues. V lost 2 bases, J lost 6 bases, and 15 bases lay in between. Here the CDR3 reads CASSYPRGPGDTQYF. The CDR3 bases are TGTGCCAGCAGTTACCCGCGCGGGCCGGGGGATACGCAGTATTTT.